The rows below give T cell receptor beta chains drawn from one sample of a study of shared clonotypes between healthy human individuals. This table comes from immunoSEQ multiplex PCR, and its TCRdb copy is limited to in-frame clones, with some not included. The sample yields 490,000 or so clones, around 79% seen once. The specimen was PBMCs. These receptors were taken from a woman in her thirties or forties in good health. Some clones in this sample may be carry-over from other donors' samples. CDR3s include the opening cysteine and the closing phenylalanine or tryptophan. Fields, in order: clone size, D gene, V gene, J gene, CDR3 DNA, CDR3 protein. The D gene is left open where the match is weak. Clone size is given for some rows only: seen once, a few or many times, or a class if the clone is expanded.

clone size: once; D gene: -; V gene: TRBV12-2; J gene: TRBJ2-7; CDR3 DNA: TGTGCAAGTCGCTCATCTCGAGTAGGGAGGCCCCACGAGCAGTACTTC; CDR3 protein: CASRSSRVGRPHEQYF
clone size: -; D gene: -; V gene: TRBV2; J gene: TRBJ2-5; CDR3 DNA: TGTGCCAGCAGTGAAGGAAGGGAAGAGACCCAGTACTTC; CDR3 protein: CASSEGREETQYF
clone size: -; D gene: -; V gene: TRBV6-1; J gene: TRBJ1-1; CDR3 DNA: TGTGCCAGCAGTTCCAACTATGAAGCTTTCTTT; CDR3 protein: CASSSNYEAFF
clone size: -; D gene: TRBD2; V gene: TRBV9; J gene: TRBJ2-1; CDR3 DNA: TGTGCCAGCAGCGTAGCCTTCGGACTAGCGGGAGGCACGAGCAATGAGCAGTTCTTC; CDR3 protein: CASSVAFGLAGGTSNEQFF
clone size: -; D gene: TRBD2; V gene: TRBV6-6; J gene: TRBJ2-7; CDR3 DNA: TGTGCCAGCAGTTACTGGGGGGGAAATAACTACGAGCAGTACTTC; CDR3 protein: CASSYWGGNNYEQYF
clone size: few; D gene: TRBD1; V gene: TRBV6-4; J gene: TRBJ2-2; CDR3 DNA: TGTGCCAGCGGGGTCGGGACAGGGGACACCGGGGAGCTGTTTTTT; CDR3 protein: CASGVGTGDTGELFF
clone size: -; D gene: -; V gene: TRBV7-2; J gene: TRBJ2-6; CDR3 DNA: TGTGCCAGCAGTCGTAGAGGGGTTAGTGGGGCCAACGTCCTGACTTTC; CDR3 protein: CASSRRGVSGANVLTF
clone size: -; D gene: TRBD2; V gene: TRBV9; J gene: TRBJ2-2; CDR3 DNA: TGTGCCAGTACGAGGAGCGGGAGGCCCGGGGAGCTGTTTTTT; CDR3 protein: CASTRSGRPGELFF
clone size: -; D gene: -; V gene: TRBV15; J gene: TRBJ2-1; CDR3 DNA: TGTGCCACCAGCAGAGGGGGTAGAAATGAGCAGTTCTTC; CDR3 protein: CATSRGGRNEQFF
clone size: -; D gene: -; V gene: TRBV4-1; J gene: TRBJ2-7; CDR3 DNA: TGCGCCAGCAGCCAAGCGCCAGCGGCTCCCTACGAGCAGTACTTC; CDR3 protein: CASSQAPAAPYEQYF
clone size: -; D gene: TRBD1; V gene: TRBV19; J gene: TRBJ2-2; CDR3 DNA: TGTGCCAGTAGTATTCCCCCCGTCATCCAGGGGGACACCGGGGAGCTGTTTTTT; CDR3 protein: CASSIPPVIQGDTGELFF
clone size: few; D gene: -; V gene: TRBV5-1; J gene: TRBJ2-7; CDR3 DNA: TGCGCCAGCAGCTCCCAGGTTTCCTACGAGCAGTACTTC; CDR3 protein: CASSSQVSYEQYF
clone size: -; D gene: TRBD1; V gene: TRBV11-2; J gene: TRBJ2-3; CDR3 DNA: TGTGCCAGCAGCTGGGACAGGGGGCAGGATACGCAGTATTTT; CDR3 protein: CASSWDRGQDTQYF
clone size: -; D gene: TRBD2; V gene: TRBV9; J gene: TRBJ2-7; CDR3 DNA: TGTGCCAGCAGCGGGTCTAGCGGGATTTTTGGCGAGCAGTACTTC; CDR3 protein: CASSGSSGIFGEQYF
clone size: -; D gene: -; V gene: TRBV21-1; J gene: TRBJ1-5; CDR3 DNA: TGTGCCAGCAGCACCCGGACAGCTAATAGCAATCAGCCCCAGCATTTT; CDR3 protein: CASSTRTANSNQPQHF
clone size: -; D gene: -; V gene: TRBV4-2; J gene: TRBJ2-3; CDR3 DNA: TGTGCCAGCAGTCCCGGTTTTTCGGATACGCAGTATTTT; CDR3 protein: CASSPGFSDTQYF
clone size: -; D gene: TRBD1; V gene: TRBV11-2; J gene: TRBJ1-6; CDR3 DNA: TGTGCCAGCAGTCTTCAGGGGGCGGAAAATTCACCCCTCCACTTT; CDR3 protein: CASSLQGAENSPLHF
clone size: -; D gene: -; V gene: TRBV11-2; J gene: TRBJ1-2; CDR3 DNA: TGTGCCAGCAGCTTAGGGTACTATGGCTACACCTTC; CDR3 protein: CASSLGYYGYTF
clone size: -; D gene: TRBD1; V gene: TRBV9; J gene: TRBJ1-2; CDR3 DNA: TGTGCCAGCAGCGTAACACCGGGCAGGGGGATACGCAACTATGGCTACACCTTC; CDR3 protein: CASSVTPGRGIRNYGYTF
clone size: -; D gene: -; V gene: TRBV15; J gene: TRBJ2-1; CDR3 DNA: TGTGCCACCAGCAGAGTCTCGGTTACAGGGAACAATGAGCAGTTCTTC; CDR3 protein: CATSRVSVTGNNEQFF